Presented here are 31 T cell receptor beta chains from one specimen sequenced in a study of blood T cell repertoires in COVID-19. The protocol was immunoSEQ multiplex PCR, while the TCRdb copy is restricted to in-frame clones and leaves out a portion. The sample has some 510,000 clones, approximately 90% seen once. Sequenced: PBMCs or T cells enriched from blood (not recorded which). The source of these receptors is a woman between 35 and 50 years old who had recovered from COVID-19.

This rearrangement joins TRBV6-5 to TRBJ1-1; 7 positions match TRBD1. The CDR3 consists of 14 residues. Germline-derived CDR1 and CDR2 are MNHEY and SVGAGI. V trimming: 7 bases; J trimming: 5 bases; junction bases outside the gene matches: 10. The CDR3 DNA reads TGTGCCAGCATCGCGGAGCAGGGGGTGACTGAAGCTTTCTTT. Translating gives CASIAEQGVTEAFF.

The chain's CDR3 is CASSYQGLAFF. CDR3 in DNA: TGTGCCAGCAGTTACCAGGGGCTGGCTTTCTTT. V is TRBV6-5 and J is TRBJ1-1, with D possibly TRBD1 on 6 matching bases. The length of the CDR3 is 11 residues. Germline V gene data show CDR1 as MNHEY and CDR2 as SVGAGI. The ends were cut back, 2 bases at V and 11 bases at J, with 9 bases in the middle.

This chain links TRBV7-2 with TRBJ2-7, with a possible D match to TRBD1 (6 bases). Trimming left V 7 bases short and J 3 bases short, with 13 bases between. Germline CDR1 and CDR2: SGHTA and FQGNSA. The CDR3 has 13 residues. CDR3 amino acids: CASKTGTLYEQYF. For the CDR3, the DNA is TGTGCCAGCAAAACCGGGACACTCTACGAGCAGTACTTC.

The chain couples TRBV28 to TRBJ2-2, with TRBD2 as a possible D gene (6 bases). The CDR3 extends over 14 amino acids. V shed 6 bases and J shed 7 bases, with 15 bases lying between them. From germline, CDR1 is MDHEN and CDR2 SYDVKM. The CDR3 region is CASSRSAEGGELFF. The CDR3 nucleotides read TGTGCCAGCAGCCGTTCTGCGGAGGGCGGGGAGCTGTTTTTT.

The chain uses TRBV5-1 and TRBJ1-2; TRBD1 matches at 7 bases. V trimming: 6 bases; J trimming: 3 bases; junction bases outside the gene matches: 11. There are 15 residues in the CDR3. Germline CDR1 reads SGHRS; CDR2 reads YFSETQ. CDR3 sequence (DNA): TGCGCCAGCACCTCGAATCCCGGGACAGACTATGGCTACACCTTC. Amino acid sequence: CASTSNPGTDYGYTF.

This chain joins TRBV18 and TRBJ1-1; no clear D. V was clipped by 2 bases and J by 6 bases, with 13 bases between them. In germline, CDR1 is KGHSH, CDR2 LQKENI. The CDR3 is made up of 14 amino acids. The chain's CDR3 is CASSPSQRFPEAFF. Written as DNA, the CDR3 is TGTGCCAGCTCACCATCCCAACGGTTCCCTGAAGCTTTCTTT.

The gene calls are TRBV5-1 and TRBJ2-2, with D possibly TRBD1 on 6 matching bases. The CDR3 is 15 amino acids. Germline V CDR1 and CDR2: SGHRS, YFSETQ. V lost 2 bases, J lost 4 bases, and 12 bases lay in between. CDR3 in amino acids: CASSFTGQGTGELFF. The CDR3 region has the DNA TGCGCCAGCAGCTTTACGGGACAAGGCACCGGGGAGCTGTTTTTT.

The CDR3 region is CASSHSGSPAGELFF. CDR3 sequence (DNA): TGCGCCAGCAGCCATAGCGGGAGCCCGGCCGGGGAGCTGTTTTTT. V is TRBV4-3 and J is TRBJ2-2; TRBD2 matches 9 bases. CDR1 and CDR2 (germline): LGHNA, YSLEER. The CDR3 is made up of 15 amino acids. J was trimmed by 6 bases and V by 3 bases; bases with no gene match: 5.

In its sample, this clone was seen once. This chain joins TRBV6-5 and TRBJ1-4, with D unresolved. The V gene lost 6 bases and the J gene lost 6 bases, with 14 bases spanning the gap. The length of the CDR3 is 14 residues. Germline V gene sequence: CDR1 MNHEY, CDR2 SVGAGI. The CDR3 spells CASSDRRGHEKLFF. DNA of the CDR3: TGTGCCAGCAGCGATCGCCGGGGTCATGAAAAACTGTTTTTT.

The V call is TRBV11-3, the J call TRBJ2-1, with D perhaps TRBD2 (6 bases). Germline V gene data show CDR1 as SGHNT and CDR2 as YENEEA. V lost 5 bases to trimming and J lost 4 bases, with 18 bases between them. CDR3 length: 16 amino acids. This chain's CDR3 is CASSPDLLAGYNEQFF. CDR3 in DNA: TGTGCCAGCAGCCCCGACCTTTTGGCGGGGTACAATGAGCAGTTCTTC.

J is TRBJ1-4 and V is TRBV20-1; perhaps TRBD1 as D (5 bases). Germline V gene data show CDR1 as DFQATT and CDR2 as SNEGSKA (reference sequence). The CDR3 extends over 13 amino acids. Trimming removed 3 bases at V and 1 base at J, with 6 bases between. DNA for the CDR3: TGCAGTGCTAGTCAGGGAACTAATGAAAAACTGTTTTTT. This gives the protein CSASQGTNEKLFF.

The rearrangement links TRBV5-1 to TRBJ2-1; D might be TRBD1 (6 bases). Germline loops: CDR1 SGHRS, CDR2 YFSETQ. The V end was cut by 4 bases, the J end by 7 bases, with 15 bases between. CDR3 size: 14 residues. The CDR3 reads CASSEEDRRNEQFF. For the CDR3, the DNA is TGCGCCAGCAGCGAGGAGGACAGAAGAAATGAGCAGTTCTTC.

The V and J genes are TRBV25-1 and TRBJ2-7; a weak D match, TRBD1 (6 bases). Germline CDR1 MGHDK, CDR2 SYGVNS. The CDR3 is 14 amino acids. V dropped 3 bases and J dropped 2 bases, with 11 bases sitting between them. The CDR3 loop is CASSEQQGAYEQYF. CDR3 in DNA: TGTGCCAGCAGTGAGCAACAGGGTGCCTACGAGCAGTACTTC.

The chain is built from TRBV2 and TRBJ2-1; TRBD1 aligns across 8 bases. Germline V gives CDR1 SNHLY, CDR2 FYNNEI. This CDR3 contains 15 residues. V shed 5 bases and J 8 bases; nucleotides not matched to a gene: 11. In DNA, the CDR3 is TGTGCCAGCAGTCCCCAGGGGGCTCGGGTGGATGAGCAGTTCTTC. It codes for CASSPQGARVDEQFF.

The chain couples TRBV11-3 to TRBJ2-7, with TRBD2 identical over 8 bases. CDR1 is SGHNT, CDR2 YENEEA, per germline. The CDR3 is 14 residues long. V was clipped by 5 bases and J by 5 bases; unmatched bases: 8. CDR3 DNA: TGTGCCAGCAGCCGCGAGGCGGGAGGCCACGAGCAGTACTTC. It codes for CASSREAGGHEQYF.

This chain joins TRBV4-3 and TRBJ1-4, with D possibly TRBD1 on 6 matching bases. The V gene lost 4 bases and the J gene lost 0 bases, with 9 bases spanning the gap. CDR3 length equals 15 residues. Germline V gene data show CDR1 as LGHNA and CDR2 as YSLEER. CDR3 bases: TGCGCCAGCAGCCTCCGGACAGCAACTAATGAAAAACTGTTTTTT. Its translation is CASSLRTATNEKLFF.

This chain connects TRBV15 to TRBJ1-1, with D maybe TRBD1 (6 bases). Trimming took 0 bases from V and 11 from J, leaving 22 bases between them. Germline CDR1 and CDR2: LNHNV and YYDKDF (reference sequence). This CDR3 is built from 16 residues. The CDR3: CATSRDRLVGASNAFF. The DNA for the CDR3 is TGTGCCACCAGCAGAGATAGGCTAGTGGGGGCGAGTAATGCTTTCTTT.

V usage is TRBV4-1 and J usage is TRBJ1-2; 9 nucleotides line up with TRBD1. Germline V gene lookup returns CDR1 MGHRA and CDR2 YSYEKL. The CDR3 contains 17 residues. V trimming: 2 bases; J trimming: 4 bases; junction bases outside the gene matches: 11. CDR3 amino acids: CASSQPKQGAPPYGYTF. The CDR3 coding sequence is TGCGCCAGCAGCCAACCTAAACAGGGGGCGCCCCCCTATGGCTACACCTTC.

Of note for this clone: The same CDR3 is also encoded by other DNA sequences in this sample. The chain is built from TRBV6-5 and TRBJ1-1; a possible D gene is TRBD1 (6 bases). V was cut by 6 bases and J by 2 bases, with 13 bases left in between. From germline, CDR1 is MNHEY and CDR2 SVGAGI. The CDR3 spans 14 residues. CDR3 residues: CASSQTGFNTEAFF. The CDR3 coding sequence is TGTGCCAGCAGCCAGACAGGATTCAACACTGAAGCTTTCTTT.

This clone was found once. CDR3 DNA sequence: TGTGCCAGCAGAGCGGGACTAGTTTTTTACAATGAGCAGTTCTTC. It yields the protein CASRAGLVFYNEQFF. The genes are TRBV2 and TRBJ2-1; the match to TRBD2 covers 8 bases. The germline CDR1 and CDR2 sequences are SNHLY and FYNNEI. The CDR3 has 15 amino acids. The V segment lost 6 bases and the J segment 4 bases; nucleotides outside the gene matches: 8.

The chain joins TRBV5-6 to TRBJ1-1; D is uncertain. The CDR3 is 15 residues long. The V gene lost 3 bases and the J gene lost 5 bases, with 17 bases spanning the gap. Germline loops: CDR1 SGHDT, CDR2 YYEEEE. This chain's CDR3 is CASSWRRPRRTEAFF. The CDR3 nucleotides are TGTGCCAGCAGCTGGAGGAGGCCCCGGAGGACTGAAGCTTTCTTT.

DNA for the CDR3: TGTGCCAGCAGTCCCATCCCCGGGTTCGGTACTCCTGGAAACACCATATATTTT. Translating it yields CASSPIPGFGTPGNTIYF. The chain has TRBV27 and TRBJ1-3; D uncertain. The CDR3 length is 18 residues. Germline assignment: CDR1 MNHEY and CDR2 SMNVEV (reference sequence). Trimming stripped 5 bases from V and 2 bases from J, with 22 bases between.

The table lists this clone with a few counts. The chain recombines TRBV10-3 with TRBJ2-1, with TRBD1 identical over 8 bases. The length of the CDR3 is 18 residues. Germline assignment: CDR1 ENHRY and CDR2 SYGVKD. The J segment lost 6 bases and the V segment lost 6 bases, leaving 19 bases of the junction unmatched. CDR3 sequence (DNA): TGTGCCATCAGAGACGACAGGGGCCCCGGAGTACGGGGCAATGAGCAGTTCTTC. Translated, it gives CAIRDDRGPGVRGNEQFF.

The rearrangement joins TRBV18 to TRBJ1-1; D gene ambiguous. V was shortened by 4 bases and J by 3 bases, with 9 bases between the two germline ends. From germline, CDR1 is KGHSH and CDR2 LQKENI. The CDR3 spans 13 residues. The DNA of the CDR3 is TGTGCCAGCTCACTAAACGGGTACACTGAAGCTTTCTTT. As protein: CASSLNGYTEAFF.

As concerns this clone: Other DNA variants within this sample encode the same CDR3. The chain links TRBV24-1 to TRBJ1-1, with 7 bases identical to TRBD1. Germline V lookup: CDR1 KGHDR, CDR2 SFDVKD. CDR3 length equals 13 residues. The trim removed 7 bases at V and 1 base at J, leaving 2 bases unmatched. This CDR3 reads CATRAGGNTEAFF. CDR3 sequence (DNA): TGTGCCACCAGGGCAGGGGGGAACACTGAAGCTTTCTTT.

The chain recombines TRBV11-3 with TRBJ1-1; D not certain. The CDR3 runs to 14 residues. With 0 bases removed from V and 0 bases from J, the gap between germline ends came to 5 bases. From germline, CDR1 is SGHNT and CDR2 YENEEA. The CDR3 DNA follows: TGTGCCAGCAGCTTAGATCTGTTGAACACTGAAGCTTTCTTT. The encoded protein is CASSLDLLNTEAFF.

The chain links TRBV6-5 to TRBJ2-5; TRBD2 matches at 15 bases. The CDR3 runs 15 residues. In germline, CDR1 is MNHEY, CDR2 SVGAGI. With 6 bases clipped from V and 5 bases from J, the junction kept 4 bases outside the gene matches. CDR3 sequence: CASRVGLAGGETQYF. The CDR3 DNA reads as TGTGCCAGCAGAGTGGGACTAGCGGGAGGCGAGACCCAGTACTTC.

The J gene is TRBJ2-2, the V gene TRBV4-3; D perhaps matches TRBD2 (6 bases). The V end was cut by 0 bases, the J end by 1 base, with 15 bases between. This CDR3 is built from 18 residues. Germline-derived CDR1 and CDR2 are LGHNA and YSLEER. The CDR3 nucleotides are TGCGCCAGCAGCCAAGAATCCCAGCGGGCACTGAACACCGGGGAGCTGTTTTTT. Its protein product is CASSQESQRALNTGELFF.

This chain links TRBV18 with TRBJ1-1, with a weak D call TRBD1 (6 bases). In germline, CDR1 is KGHSH, CDR2 LQKENI. This CDR3 is 15 amino acids long. V lost 1 base and J 4 bases, leaving 13 bases between the germline ends. The CDR3 spells CASSPRSGVGTEAFF. CDR3 nucleotides: TGTGCCAGCTCACCACGTTCAGGGGTCGGCACTGAAGCTTTCTTT. Filled out from reference TRBV18 and TRBJ1-1, the complete variable domain reads NAGVMQNPRHLVRRRGQEARLRCSPMKGHSHVYWYRQLPEEGLKFMVYLQKENIIDESGMPKERFSAEFPKEGPSILRIQQVVRGDSAAYFCASSPRSGVGTEAFFGQGTRLTVV.

The chain links TRBV19 to TRBJ2-2, with a tentative D call TRBD2 (5 bases). Per germline, CDR1 LNHDA and CDR2 SQIVND (reference sequence). The CDR3 runs to 14 residues. Trimming stripped 10 bases from V and 1 base from J, with 13 bases between. The chain's CDR3 is CATIEGGNTGELFF. DNA of the CDR3: TGTGCCACCATTGAGGGCGGGAACACCGGGGAGCTGTTTTTT. The complete variable domain, with remaining parts taken from reference TRBV19 and TRBJ2-2, reads DGGITQSPKYLFRKEGQNVTLSCEQNLNHDAMYWYRQDPGQGLRLIYYSQIVNDFQKGDIAEGYSVSREKKESFPLTVTSAQKNPTAFYLCATIEGGNTGELFFGEGSRLTVL.

V usage is TRBV12-3 or TRBV12-4 and J usage is TRBJ2-1; no reliable D call. V lost 6 bases to trimming and J lost 10 bases, with 13 bases between them. The CDR3 is 12 residues long. CDR3 in amino acids: CASSRDTPEQFF. The CDR3 nucleotides are TGTGCCAGCAGCAGAGACACGCCCGAGCAGTTCTTC.